This section outlines one T cell receptor (beta chain) sequence together with its context. Its antigen remains unknown. This specimen comes from a study of CD4 T cells in relation to SARS-CoV-2 and coronaviruses. Study-level background: After roughly 11 days of antigen culture, PBMC TCR beta CDR3s were sequenced. Median patient age was nearly 40 years, spanning 21 to 72 years.

Findings and caveats of the study: In roughly 61% of donors, memory CD4+ clonotypes crossrecognized SARS-CoV-2 and at least one common cold coronavirus spike.

There are 11 residues in the CDR3. V lost 7 bases and J lost 4, with 6 bases in between. The germline gives CDR1 ENHRY, CDR2 SYGVKD. Repertoires were generated with immunoSEQ multiplex PCR, while TCRdb's copy carries only in-frame clones and drops some. This sample yields about 43,000 clones, of which around 79% are seen a single time; more than 1.2% belongs to the top ten. Sorted naive or memory CD4+ cells met CEF peptides for roughly ten days. The receptor's source is an adult with COVID-19. Sequencing used naive CD4+ T cells from PBMCs, cultured in vitro. Described subset: naive CD4+ T cells isolated by negative enrichment. This chain connects TRBV10-3 to TRBJ2-3; D gene unclear. The CDR3 DNA sequence: TGTGCCATCAACGTAGCAGATACGCAGTATTTT. As protein: CAINVADTQYF.